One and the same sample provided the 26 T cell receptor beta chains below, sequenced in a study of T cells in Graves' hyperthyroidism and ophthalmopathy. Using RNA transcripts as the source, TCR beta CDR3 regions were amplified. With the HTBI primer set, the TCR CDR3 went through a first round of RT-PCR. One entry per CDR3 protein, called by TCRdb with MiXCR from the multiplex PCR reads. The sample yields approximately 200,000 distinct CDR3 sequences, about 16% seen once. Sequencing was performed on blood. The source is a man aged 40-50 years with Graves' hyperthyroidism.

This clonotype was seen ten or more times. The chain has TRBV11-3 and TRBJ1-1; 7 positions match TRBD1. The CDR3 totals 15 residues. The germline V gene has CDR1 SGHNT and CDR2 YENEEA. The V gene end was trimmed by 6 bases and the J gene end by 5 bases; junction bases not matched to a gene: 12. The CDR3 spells CASSSGGQASTEAFF. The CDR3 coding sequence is TGTGCCAGCAGTTCAGGTGGACAGGCCTCAACTGAAGCTTTCTTT.

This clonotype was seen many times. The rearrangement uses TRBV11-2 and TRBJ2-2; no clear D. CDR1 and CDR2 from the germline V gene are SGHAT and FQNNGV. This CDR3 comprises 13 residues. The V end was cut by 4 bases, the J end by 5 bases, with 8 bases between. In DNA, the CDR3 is TGTGCCAGCAGCTCGCACTGGACCGGGGAGCTGTTTTTT. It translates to CASSSHWTGELFF.

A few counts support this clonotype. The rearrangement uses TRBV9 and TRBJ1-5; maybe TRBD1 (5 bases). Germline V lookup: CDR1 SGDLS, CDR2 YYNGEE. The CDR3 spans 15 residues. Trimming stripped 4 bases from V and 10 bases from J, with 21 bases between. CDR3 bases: TGTGCCAGCAGCCTTTATCCCGGGACCCACAGTCCCCAGCATTTT. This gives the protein CASSLYPGTHSPQHF. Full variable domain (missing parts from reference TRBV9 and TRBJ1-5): DSGVTQTPKHLITATGQRVTLRCSPRSGDLSVYWYQQSLDQGLQFLIQYYNGEERAKGNILERFSAQQFPDLHSELNLSSLELGDSALYFCASSLYPGTHSPQHFGDGTRLSIL.

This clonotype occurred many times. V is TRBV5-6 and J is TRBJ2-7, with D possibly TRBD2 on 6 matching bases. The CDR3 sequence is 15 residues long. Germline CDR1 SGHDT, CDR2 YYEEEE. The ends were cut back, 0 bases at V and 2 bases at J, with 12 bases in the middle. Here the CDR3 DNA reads TGTGCCAGCAGCTTGGGGCCGGGGGTGGCCTACGAGCAGTACTTC. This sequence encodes CASSLGPGVAYEQYF.

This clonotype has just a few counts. This CDR3 is CSGRPVNTEAFF. The CDR3 DNA follows: TGCAGCGGGAGGCCGGTGAACACTGAAGCTTTCTTT. The chain joins TRBV29-1 to TRBJ1-1; no clear D. V lost 7 bases, J lost 0 bases, and 9 bases lay in between. Germline V gene sequence: CDR1 SQVTM, CDR2 ANQGSEA. The CDR3 contains 12 residues.

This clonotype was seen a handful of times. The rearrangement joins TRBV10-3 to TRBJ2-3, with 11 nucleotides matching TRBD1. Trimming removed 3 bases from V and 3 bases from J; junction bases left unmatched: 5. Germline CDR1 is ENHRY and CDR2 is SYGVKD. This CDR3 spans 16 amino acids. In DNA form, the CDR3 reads TGTGCCATCAGTGATGGACAGGGGGCGGGTACAGATACGCAGTATTTT. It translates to CAISDGQGAGTDTQYF.

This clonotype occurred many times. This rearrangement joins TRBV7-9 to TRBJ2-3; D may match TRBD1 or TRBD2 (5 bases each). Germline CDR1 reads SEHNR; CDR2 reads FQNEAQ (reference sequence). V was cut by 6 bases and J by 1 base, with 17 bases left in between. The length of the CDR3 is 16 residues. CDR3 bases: TGTGCCAGCAGTCCGGGACCTTTTAGCGGCACAGATACGCAGTATTTT. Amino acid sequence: CASSPGPFSGTDTQYF.

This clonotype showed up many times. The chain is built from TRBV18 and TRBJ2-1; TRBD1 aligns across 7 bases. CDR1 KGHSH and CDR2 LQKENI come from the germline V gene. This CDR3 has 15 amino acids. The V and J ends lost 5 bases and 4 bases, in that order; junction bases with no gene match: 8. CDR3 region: CASSTQGQPYNEQFF. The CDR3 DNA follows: TGTGCCAGCTCAACTCAGGGACAGCCGTACAATGAGCAGTTCTTC.

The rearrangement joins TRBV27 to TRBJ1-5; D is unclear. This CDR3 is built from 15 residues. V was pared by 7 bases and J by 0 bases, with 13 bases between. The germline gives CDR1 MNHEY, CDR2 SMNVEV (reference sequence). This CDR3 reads CASMEGSYSNQPQHF. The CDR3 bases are TGTGCCAGCATGGAGGGTTCATATAGCAATCAGCCCCAGCATTTT.

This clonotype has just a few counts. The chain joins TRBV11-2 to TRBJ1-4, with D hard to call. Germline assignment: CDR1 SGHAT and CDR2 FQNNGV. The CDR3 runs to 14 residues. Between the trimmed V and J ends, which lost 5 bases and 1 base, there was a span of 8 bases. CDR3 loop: CASSAWGTNEKLFF. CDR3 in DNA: TGTGCCAGCAGCGCATGGGGAACTAATGAAAAACTGTTTTTT.

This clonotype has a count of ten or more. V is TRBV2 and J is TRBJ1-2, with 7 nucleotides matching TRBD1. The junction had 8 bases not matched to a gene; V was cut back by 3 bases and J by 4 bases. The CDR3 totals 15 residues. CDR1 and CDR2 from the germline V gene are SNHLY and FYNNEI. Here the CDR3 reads CASSDYQGVSYGYTF. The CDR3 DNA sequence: TGTGCCAGCAGTGATTACCAGGGGGTATCCTATGGCTACACCTTC.

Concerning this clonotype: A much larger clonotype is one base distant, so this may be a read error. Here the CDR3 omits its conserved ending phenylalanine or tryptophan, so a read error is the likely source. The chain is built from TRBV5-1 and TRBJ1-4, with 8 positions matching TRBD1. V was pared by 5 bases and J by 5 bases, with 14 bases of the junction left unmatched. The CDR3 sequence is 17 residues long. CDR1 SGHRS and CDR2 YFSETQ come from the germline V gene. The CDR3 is CASSSPGGVARNEKLFL. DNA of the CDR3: TGCGCCAGCAGTTCCCCAGGGGGCGTAGCCCGGAATGAAAAACTGTTTCTT.

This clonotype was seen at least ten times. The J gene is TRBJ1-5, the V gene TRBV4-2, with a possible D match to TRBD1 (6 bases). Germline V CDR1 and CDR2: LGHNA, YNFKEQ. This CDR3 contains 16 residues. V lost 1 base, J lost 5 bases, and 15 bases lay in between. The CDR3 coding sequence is TGTGCCAGCAGCCAAGGCGATGACAGGCGGGATCAGCCCCAGCATTTT. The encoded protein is CASSQGDDRRDQPQHF.

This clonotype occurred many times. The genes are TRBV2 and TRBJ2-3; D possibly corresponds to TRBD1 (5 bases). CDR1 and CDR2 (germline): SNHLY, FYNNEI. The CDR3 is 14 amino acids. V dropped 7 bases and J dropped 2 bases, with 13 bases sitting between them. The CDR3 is CASNMGRFTDTQYF. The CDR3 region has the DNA TGTGCCAGCAACATGGGGCGGTTCACAGATACGCAGTATTTT.

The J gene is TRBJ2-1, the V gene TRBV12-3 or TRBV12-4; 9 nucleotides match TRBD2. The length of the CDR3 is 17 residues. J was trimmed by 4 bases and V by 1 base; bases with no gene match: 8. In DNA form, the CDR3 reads TGTGCCAGCAGTTTAGGATCGGGGCTAGCGGGGTACAATGAGCAGTTCTTC. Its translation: CASSLGSGLAGYNEQFF.

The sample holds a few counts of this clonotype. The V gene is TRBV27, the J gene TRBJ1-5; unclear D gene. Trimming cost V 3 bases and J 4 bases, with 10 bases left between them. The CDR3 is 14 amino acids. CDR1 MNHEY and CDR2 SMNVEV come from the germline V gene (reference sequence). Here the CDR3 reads CASSLLGTNQPQHF. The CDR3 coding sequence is TGTGCCAGCAGTTTGCTGGGAACGAATCAGCCCCAGCATTTT.

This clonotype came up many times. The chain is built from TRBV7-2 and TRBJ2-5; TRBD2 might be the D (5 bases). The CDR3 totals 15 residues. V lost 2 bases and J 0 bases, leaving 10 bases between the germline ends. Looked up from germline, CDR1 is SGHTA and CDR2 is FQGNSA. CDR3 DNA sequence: TGTGCCAGCAGCTTAAGGCCGAGGGACCAAGAGACCCAGTACTTC. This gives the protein CASSLRPRDQETQYF.

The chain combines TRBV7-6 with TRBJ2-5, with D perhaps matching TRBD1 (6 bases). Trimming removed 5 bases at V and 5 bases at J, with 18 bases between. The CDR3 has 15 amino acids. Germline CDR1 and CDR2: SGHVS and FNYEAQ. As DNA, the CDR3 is TGTGCCAGCAGCCTTACCTACAGGGTTGAGGAGACCCAGTACTTC. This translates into CASSLTYRVEETQYF. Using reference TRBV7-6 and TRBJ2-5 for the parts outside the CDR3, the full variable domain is GAGVSQSPRYKVTKRGQDVALRCDPISGHVSLYWYRQALGQGPEFLTYFNYEAQQDKSGLPNDRFSAERPEGSISTLTIQRTEQRDSAMYRCASSLTYRVEETQYFGPGTRLLVL.

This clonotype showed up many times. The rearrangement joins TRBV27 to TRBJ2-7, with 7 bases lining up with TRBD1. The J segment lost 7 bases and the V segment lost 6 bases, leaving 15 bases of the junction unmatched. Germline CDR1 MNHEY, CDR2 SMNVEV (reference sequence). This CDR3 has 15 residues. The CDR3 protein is CASRYSDRIAWEQYF. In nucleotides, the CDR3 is TGTGCCAGCAGATACTCGGACAGGATCGCGTGGGAGCAGTACTTC.

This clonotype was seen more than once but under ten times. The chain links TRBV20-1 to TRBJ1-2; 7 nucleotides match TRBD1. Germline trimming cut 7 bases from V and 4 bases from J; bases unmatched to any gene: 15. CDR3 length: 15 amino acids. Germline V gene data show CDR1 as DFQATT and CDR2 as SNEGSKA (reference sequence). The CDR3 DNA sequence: TGCAGTGTCAGGAAATACAGGGGCGGTGTCTATGGCTACACCTTC. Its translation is CSVRKYRGGVYGYTF.

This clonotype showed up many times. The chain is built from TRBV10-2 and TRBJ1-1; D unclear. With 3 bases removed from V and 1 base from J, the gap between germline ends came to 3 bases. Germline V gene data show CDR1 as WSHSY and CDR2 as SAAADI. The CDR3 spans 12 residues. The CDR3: CASSEQNTEAFF. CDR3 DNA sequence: TGCGCCAGCAGTGAACAGAACACTGAAGCTTTCTTT.

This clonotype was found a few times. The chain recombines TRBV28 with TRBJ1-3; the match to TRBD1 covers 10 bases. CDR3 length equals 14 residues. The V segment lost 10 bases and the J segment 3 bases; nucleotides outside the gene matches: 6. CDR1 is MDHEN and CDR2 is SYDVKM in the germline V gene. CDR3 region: CATGTGAYGNTIYF. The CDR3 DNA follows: TGTGCCACAGGGACAGGGGCATATGGAAACACCATATATTTT.

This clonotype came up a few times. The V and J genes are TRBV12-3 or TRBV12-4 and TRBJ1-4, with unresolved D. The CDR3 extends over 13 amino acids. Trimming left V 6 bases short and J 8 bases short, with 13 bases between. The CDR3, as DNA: TGTGCCAGCAGACGCTCGGGCACGGAAAAACTGTTTTTT. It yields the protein CASRRSGTEKLFF.

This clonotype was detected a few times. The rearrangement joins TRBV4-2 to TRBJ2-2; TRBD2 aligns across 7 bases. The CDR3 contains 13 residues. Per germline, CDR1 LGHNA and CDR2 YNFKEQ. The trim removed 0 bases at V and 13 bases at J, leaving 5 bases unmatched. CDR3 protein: CASSQDAGVGLFF. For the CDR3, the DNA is TGTGCCAGCAGCCAAGATGCGGGAGTGGGGCTGTTTTTT.

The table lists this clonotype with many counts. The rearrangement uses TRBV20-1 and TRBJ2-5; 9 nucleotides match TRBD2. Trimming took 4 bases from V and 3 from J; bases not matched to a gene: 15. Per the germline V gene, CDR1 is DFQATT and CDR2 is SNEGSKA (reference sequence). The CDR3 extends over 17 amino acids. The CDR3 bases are TGCAGTGCTAAAGCCCCGTTGGGCGGGGGGGCCGAAGAGACCCAGTACTTC. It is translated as CSAKAPLGGGAEETQYF.

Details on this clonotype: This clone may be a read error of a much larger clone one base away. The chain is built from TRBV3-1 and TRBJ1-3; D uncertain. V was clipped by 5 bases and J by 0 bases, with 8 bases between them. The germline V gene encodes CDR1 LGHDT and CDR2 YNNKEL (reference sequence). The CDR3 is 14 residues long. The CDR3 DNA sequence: TGTGCCAGCAGCGTTCTAAGCTCTGGAAACACCATATATTTT. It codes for CASSVLSSGNTIYF. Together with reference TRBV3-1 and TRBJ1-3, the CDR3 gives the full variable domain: DTAVSQTPKYLVTQMGNDKSIKCEQNLGHDTMYWYKQDSKKFLKIMFSYNNKELIINETVPNRFSPKSPDKAHLNLHINSLELGDSAVYFCASSVLSSGNTIYFGEGSWLTVV.